This T cell receptor (beta chain) was identified in a study of Ad26.COV2.S vaccination and SARS-CoV-2 variants. CDR1 is SEHNR, CDR2 FQNEAQ, per germline (reference sequence). This CDR3 has 16 residues. Trimming stripped 5 bases from V and 6 bases from J, with 20 bases between. Findings of the study overall: Substantial post-vaccination breadth of spike-specific CD8+ and CD4+ T cell responses was reported. Researchers cautioned that TCR breadth and depth analyses may have underestimated total T cell responses.

The treatment was: 19 received Ad26.COV2.S at low or high dose, single or two shots; a few received placebo; per-sample allocation not given. Samples came from day 63 after the first vaccine or placebo injection. As concerns this clone: Its cognate antigen is unknown.

TCRdb keeps only in-frame clones here, not all; method: immunoSEQ multiplex PCR. The sample has 240,000 or so clones; 88% are singletons. The sequence was collected from a person aged 18-65 years who received the Ad26.COV2.S COVID-19 vaccine or a placebo. The V gene is TRBV7-9, the J gene TRBJ2-4, with TRBD1 as a possible D gene (6 bases). The material was peripheral blood, obtained in a trial of Ad26.COV2.S vaccine versus placebo. CDR3 sequence (DNA): TGTGCCAGCAGCCTCCCGAGATCCCAAGGGGGAAACATTCAGTACTTC. Amino acid sequence: CASSLPRSQGGNIQYF.